This T cell receptor (beta chain) was obtained from a study of CD8 T cells in Susac syndrome. The RNA input was roughly 0.45 to 1 ug, and it was reverse transcribed with random hexamers. Across 54 Vbeta and 13 Jbeta, TCR beta CDR3 was amplified with immunoSEQ multiplex PCR. TCRdb reprocessed the immunoSEQ multiplex PCR reads with MiXCR, giving one entry per CDR3 protein. The sample includes roughly 200,000 distinct CDR3 sequences, roughly 95% of them seen just once. The germline V and J ends were trimmed by 4 bases and 6 bases, with 19 bases remaining between them. The CDR3 consists of 16 residues. Germline CDR1 reads SGDLS; CDR2 reads YYNGEE.

Source material: CD4+ T cells from PBMCs. The gene calls are TRBV9 and TRBJ2-2; tentatively, D is TRBD1 (6 bases). The sequence derives from a human donor in good health. CDR3 DNA: TGTGCCAGCAGCCCGACCGGGACAAAGGATTCCGGGGAGCTGTTTTTT. This gives the protein CASSPTGTKDSGELFF.